This T cell receptor beta chain emerged from a study of blood T cell repertoires in COVID-19. Study background: T cells, B-cell-depleted T cells, or PBMCs supplied cDNA or gDNA.

Measured with immunoSEQ multiplex PCR; TCRdb has only the in-frame clones, and not every one. In the table there are fewer than 350,000 clones, roughly 85% of which are singletons. As for this clone: The identical CDR3 is also encoded by other nucleotide sequences in the sample.

The CDR3 length is 13 residues. Trimming shortened V by 5 bases and J by 1 base, and 8 bases separated the two germline ends. Germline V gene data show CDR1 as LGHDT and CDR2 as YNNKEL (reference sequence). The TCR comes from a man in his thirties or forties who had recovered from COVID-19. The gene calls are TRBV3-1 (or the pseudogene TRBV3-2) and TRBJ1-1; tentatively, D is TRBD1 (6 bases). Sequencing was done on a sample of PBMCs or T cells enriched from blood (not recorded which). The CDR3 protein is CASSRGGNTEAFF. CDR3 coding DNA: TGTGCCAGCAGCAGAGGGGGGAACACTGAAGCTTTCTTT.